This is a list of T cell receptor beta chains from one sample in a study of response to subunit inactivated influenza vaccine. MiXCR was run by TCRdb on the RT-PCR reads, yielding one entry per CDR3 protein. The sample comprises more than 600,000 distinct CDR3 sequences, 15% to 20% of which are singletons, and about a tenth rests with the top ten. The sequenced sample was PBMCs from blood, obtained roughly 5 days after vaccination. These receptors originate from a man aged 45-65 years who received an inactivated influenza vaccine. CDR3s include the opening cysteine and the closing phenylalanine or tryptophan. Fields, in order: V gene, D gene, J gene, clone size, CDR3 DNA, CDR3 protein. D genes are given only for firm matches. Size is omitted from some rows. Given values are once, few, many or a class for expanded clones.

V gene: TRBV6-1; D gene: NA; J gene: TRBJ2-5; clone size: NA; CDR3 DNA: TGTGCCAGCAACCAAAACAGACAAGAGACCCAGTACTTC; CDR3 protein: CASNQNRQETQYF
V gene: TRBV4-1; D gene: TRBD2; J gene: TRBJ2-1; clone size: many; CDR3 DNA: TGCGCCAGCAGCCAACTAGCGGGGGGTCGGTCCTACAATGAGCAGTTCTTC; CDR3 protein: CASSQLAGGRSYNEQFF
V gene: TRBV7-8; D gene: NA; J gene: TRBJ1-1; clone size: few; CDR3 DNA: TGTGCCAGCGGGAGCAGGGGTATTGGAGGCACTGAAGCTTTCTTT; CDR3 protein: CASGSRGIGGTEAFF
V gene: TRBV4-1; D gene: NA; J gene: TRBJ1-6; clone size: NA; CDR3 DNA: TGCGCCAGCAGCCAAGAACAGGGACGAGGAGGATCACCCCTCCACTTT; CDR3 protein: CASSQEQGRGGSPLHF
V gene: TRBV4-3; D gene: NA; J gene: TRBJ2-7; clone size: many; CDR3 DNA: TGCGCCAGCAGCCAAGATATCTACGAGCAGTACTTC; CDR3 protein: CASSQDIYEQYF
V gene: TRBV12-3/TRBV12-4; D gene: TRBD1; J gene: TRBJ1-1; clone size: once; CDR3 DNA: TGTGCCAGCAGTTGGACAGGGGGGGGTGAAGCTTTCTTT; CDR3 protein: CASSWTGGGEAFF
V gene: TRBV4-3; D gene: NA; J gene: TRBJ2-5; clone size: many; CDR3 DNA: TGCGCCAGCAGCCAAGATCGAATGACCCAGTACTTC; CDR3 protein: CASSQDRMTQYF
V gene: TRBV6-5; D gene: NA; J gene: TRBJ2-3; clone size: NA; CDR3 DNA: TGTGCCAGCAGTTCCCGGGCAGCAGTAGATACGCAGTATTTT; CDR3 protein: CASSSRAAVDTQYF
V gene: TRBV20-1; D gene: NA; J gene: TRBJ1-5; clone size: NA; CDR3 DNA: TGCAGTGCTAGAGATCAGGGTTACAATCAGCCCCAGCATTTT; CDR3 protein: CSARDQGYNQPQHF
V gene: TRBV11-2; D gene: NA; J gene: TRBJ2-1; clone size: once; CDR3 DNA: TGTGCCAGCAACTACCAACCGTCGGATGAGCAGTTCTTC; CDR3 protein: CASNYQPSDEQFF
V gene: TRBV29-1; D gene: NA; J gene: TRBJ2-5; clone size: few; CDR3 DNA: TGCAGCGTTGAACCGGGGTACAAAGAGACCCAGTACTTC; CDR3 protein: CSVEPGYKETQYF
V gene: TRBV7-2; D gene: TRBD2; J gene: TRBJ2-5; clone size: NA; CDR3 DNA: TGTGCCAGCAGCGTTAGCGGGAGACTGGGTGAGACCCAGTACTTC; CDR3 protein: CASSVSGRLGETQYF
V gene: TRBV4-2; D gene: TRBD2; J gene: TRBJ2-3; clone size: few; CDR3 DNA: TGTGCCAGCAGCCAAGTGCGGGGGGGCACAGATACGCAGTATTTT; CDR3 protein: CASSQVRGGTDTQYF
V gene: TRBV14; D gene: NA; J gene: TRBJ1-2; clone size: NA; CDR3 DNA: TGTGCCAGCAGCCAAGCCGGGGACCCCTATGGCTACACCTTC; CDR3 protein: CASSQAGDPYGYTF
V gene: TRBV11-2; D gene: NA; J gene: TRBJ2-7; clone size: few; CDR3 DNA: TGTGCCAGCAGCTTAGATGACGGCTCCTACGAGCAGTACTTC; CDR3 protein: CASSLDDGSYEQYF
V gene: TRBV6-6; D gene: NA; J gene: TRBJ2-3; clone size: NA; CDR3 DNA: TGTGCCACTAGGCTCACAGATACGCAGTATTTT; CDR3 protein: CATRLTDTQYF
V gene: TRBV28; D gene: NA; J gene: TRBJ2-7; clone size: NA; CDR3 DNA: TGTGCCAGCAGTTTATTTTCCTCACTCGGGGGAAGCTACGAGCAGTACTTC; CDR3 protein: CASSLFSSLGGSYEQYF
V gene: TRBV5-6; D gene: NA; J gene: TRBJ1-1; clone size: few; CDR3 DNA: TGTGCCAGCAGTCACGCAGGGGTATATGAAGCTTTCTTT; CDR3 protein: CASSHAGVYEAFF
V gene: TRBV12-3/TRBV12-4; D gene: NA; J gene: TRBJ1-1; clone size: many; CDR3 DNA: TGTGCCAGCACTAGACAACTGAACACTGAAGCTTTCTTT; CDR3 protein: CASTRQLNTEAFF
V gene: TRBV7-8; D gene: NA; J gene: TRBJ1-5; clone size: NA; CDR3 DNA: TGTGCCAGCAGCTTCTCACCCGGGCAGCCCCAGCATTTT; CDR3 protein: CASSFSPGQPQHF
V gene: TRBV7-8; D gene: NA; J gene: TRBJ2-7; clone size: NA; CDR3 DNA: TGTGCCAGCAGCTTAGCCCCGGGCCCTATGGGTCCCTACGAGCAGTACTTT; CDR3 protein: CASSLAPGPMGPYEQYF
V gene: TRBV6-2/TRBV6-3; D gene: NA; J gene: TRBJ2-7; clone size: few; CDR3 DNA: TGTGCCAGCAGCCCAAAGGACGAGCAGTACTTC; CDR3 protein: CASSPKDEQYF
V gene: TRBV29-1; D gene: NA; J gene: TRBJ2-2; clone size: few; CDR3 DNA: TGCAGCGTTGTGGGTGCCGGGAGGAACACCGGGGAGCTGTTTTTT; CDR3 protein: CSVVGAGRNTGELFF
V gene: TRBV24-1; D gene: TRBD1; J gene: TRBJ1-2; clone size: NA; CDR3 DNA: TGTGCCACCAGTGCCCCCTCGACAGGGAACTATGGCTACACCTTC; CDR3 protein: CATSAPSTGNYGYTF
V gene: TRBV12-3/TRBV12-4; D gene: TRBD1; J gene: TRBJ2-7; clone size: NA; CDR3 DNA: TGTGCCAGCAGAAACGGACAGGGGCCTGCCTACGAGCAGTACTTC; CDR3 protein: CASRNGQGPAYEQYF
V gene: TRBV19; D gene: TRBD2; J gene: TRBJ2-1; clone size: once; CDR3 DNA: TGTGCCAGTAGAACGGGACTAGCGGGGGGGCAGTTCTTC; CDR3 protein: CASRTGLAGGQFF
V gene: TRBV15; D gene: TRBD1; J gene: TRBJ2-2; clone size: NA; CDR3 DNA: TGTGCCACCGGGACAGGAACGCACCGGGAGCTGTTTTTT; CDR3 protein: CATGTGTHRELFF
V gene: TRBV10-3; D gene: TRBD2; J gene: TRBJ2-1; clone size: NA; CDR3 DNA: TGTGCCATCAGCCCCGGGACTAGCGGTGCCAATGAGCAGTTCTTC; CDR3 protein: CAISPGTSGANEQFF
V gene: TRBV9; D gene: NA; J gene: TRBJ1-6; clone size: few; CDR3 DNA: TGTGCCAGCAGCGCCGACGATAATTCACCCCTCCACTTT; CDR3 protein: CASSADDNSPLHF
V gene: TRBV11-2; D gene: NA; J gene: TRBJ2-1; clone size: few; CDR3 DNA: TGTGCCAGCAGCTCCCCGCGCGGGATAGGCAATGAGCAGTTCTTC; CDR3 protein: CASSSPRGIGNEQFF
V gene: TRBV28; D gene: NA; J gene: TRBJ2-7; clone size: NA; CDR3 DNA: TGTGCCAGCAGTTTCACGGGACGCGAGCAGTACTTC; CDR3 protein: CASSFTGREQYF
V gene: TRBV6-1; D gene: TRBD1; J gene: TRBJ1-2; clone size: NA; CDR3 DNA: TGTGCCAGCAGCTTGCGCGGACAGGGAGTAAGAGGCTACACCTTC; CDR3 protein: CASSLRGQGVRGYTF
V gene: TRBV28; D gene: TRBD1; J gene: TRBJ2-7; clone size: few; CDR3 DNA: TGTGCCAGCAGCACCCCCGGACAGGGACGACCCTACGAGCAGTACTTC; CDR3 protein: CASSTPGQGRPYEQYF
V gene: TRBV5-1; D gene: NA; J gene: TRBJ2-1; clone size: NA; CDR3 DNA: TGCGCCAGCAGCTTGGCCCCCAGGGAACTACAGTTCTTC; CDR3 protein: CASSLAPRELQFF
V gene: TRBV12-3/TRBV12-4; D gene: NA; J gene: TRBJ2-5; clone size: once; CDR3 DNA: TGTGCCAGCAGACGGGACGACACGGCAGGGACCCAGTACTTC; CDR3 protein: CASRRDDTAGTQYF
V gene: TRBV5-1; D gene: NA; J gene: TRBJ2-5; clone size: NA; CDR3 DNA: TGCGCCAGCAGCTTGGTGGGGGAGGCGGCGGTAGAGACCCAGTACTTC; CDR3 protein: CASSLVGEAAVETQYF
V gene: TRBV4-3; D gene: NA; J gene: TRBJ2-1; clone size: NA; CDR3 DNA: TGCGCCAGCAGCCAAATCCCAGACCCGAACAATGAGCAGTTCTTC; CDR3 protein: CASSQIPDPNNEQFF
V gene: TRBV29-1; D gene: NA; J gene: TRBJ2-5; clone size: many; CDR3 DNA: TGCAGCGTTGAGGGGCAGGATCGAGAGACCCAGTACTTC; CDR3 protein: CSVEGQDRETQYF
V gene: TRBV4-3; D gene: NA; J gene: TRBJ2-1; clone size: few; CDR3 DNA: TGCGCCAGCAGCCACCGAGGATTAGGGGCCTACAATGAGCAGTTCTTC; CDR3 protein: CASSHRGLGAYNEQFF